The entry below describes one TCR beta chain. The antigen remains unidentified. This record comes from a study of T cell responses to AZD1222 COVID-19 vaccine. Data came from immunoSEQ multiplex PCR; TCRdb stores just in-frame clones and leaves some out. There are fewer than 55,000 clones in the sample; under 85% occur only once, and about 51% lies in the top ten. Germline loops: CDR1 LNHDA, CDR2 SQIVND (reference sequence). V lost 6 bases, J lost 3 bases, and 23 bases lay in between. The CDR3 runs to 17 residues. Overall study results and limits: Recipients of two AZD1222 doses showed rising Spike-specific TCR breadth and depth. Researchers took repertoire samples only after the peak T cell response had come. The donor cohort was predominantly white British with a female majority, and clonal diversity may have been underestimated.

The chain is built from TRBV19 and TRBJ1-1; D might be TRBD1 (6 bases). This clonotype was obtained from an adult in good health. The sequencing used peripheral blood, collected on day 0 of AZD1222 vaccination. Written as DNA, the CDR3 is TGTGCCAGTAGGTCCGACAGGCGACTCGGAGGGGACACTGAAGCTTTCTTT. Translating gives CASRSDRRLGGDTEAFF.